This is a list of T cell receptor beta chains from one sample in a study of human T cells and chemical hapten exposure. One entry per CDR3 protein results from TCRdb running MiXCR on the RACE reads. The sample yields over 60,000 distinct CDR3 sequences, 10% seen once. Source: whole blood, taken in connection with sensitization to the hapten diphenylcyclopropenone (DPC). These receptors were obtained from a woman aged 45 to 65 with alopecia areata. Some clones in this sample may be carry-over from other donors' samples. CDR3s include the opening cysteine and the closing phenylalanine or tryptophan. A D gene is named only where the DNA matches it firmly. Clone sizes are given selectively: once, few, many, or a class where the clone is expanded.

J: TRBJ2-7; V: TRBV7-2; D: TRBD2; size: NA; CDR3: CASSWTSGGYEQYF; DNA: TGTGCCAGCAGCTGGACTAGCGGAGGGTACGAGCAGTACTTC
J: TRBJ2-3; V: TRBV24-1; D: NA; size: once; CDR3: CATTGTSTDTQYF; DNA: TGTGCCACCACCGGGACTAGCACAGATACGCAGTATTTT
J: TRBJ2-3; V: TRBV7-3; D: TRBD2; size: few; CDR3: CASSSLAGGSTDTQYF; DNA: TGTGCCAGCAGCTCTTTAGCGGGAGGGAGCACAGATACGCAGTATTTT
J: TRBJ2-1; V: TRBV20-1; D: TRBD2; size: medium-sized; CDR3: CSASLAGDYNEQFF; DNA: TGCAGTGCTAGTCTAGCGGGAGACTACAATGAGCAGTTCTTC
J: TRBJ2-1; V: TRBV29-1; D: TRBD1; size: NA; CDR3: CSVGQGTSYNEQFF; DNA: TGCAGCGTTGGACAGGGGACGTCCTACAATGAGCAGTTCTTC
J: TRBJ2-5; V: TRBV29-1; D: TRBD2; size: NA; CDR3: CSVGSSGSSGETQYF; DNA: TGCAGCGTTGGGTCTAGCGGGAGCTCCGGGGAGACCCAGTACTTC
J: TRBJ2-7; V: TRBV7-6; D: TRBD2; size: many; CDR3: CASSLDPTSGGRQYF; DNA: TGTGCCAGCAGCTTAGACCCGACTAGCGGGGGACGGCAGTACTTC
J: TRBJ2-1; V: TRBV18; D: NA; size: many; CDR3: CASSPLSLGNNEQFF; DNA: TGTGCCAGCTCACCACTATCGCTGGGAAACAATGAGCAGTTCTTC
J: TRBJ2-1; V: TRBV20-1; D: NA; size: few; CDR3: CSAGSSYNEQFF; DNA: TGCAGTGCGGGGTCTTCCTACAATGAGCAGTTCTTC
J: TRBJ2-1; V: TRBV27; D: TRBD2; size: NA; CDR3: CASSSMGLAGVDEQFF; DNA: TGTGCCAGCAGTTCCATGGGACTAGCGGGAGTCGATGAGCAGTTCTTC
J: TRBJ2-1; V: TRBV21-1; D: NA; size: many; CDR3: CASSRREQFF; DNA: TGTGCCAGCAGTCGGCGGGAGCAGTTCTTC
J: TRBJ2-2; V: TRBV7-2; D: NA; size: few; CDR3: CASSLAQYTGELFF; DNA: TGTGCCAGCAGCTTAGCGCAGTACACCGGGGAGCTGTTTTTT
J: TRBJ2-7; V: TRBV20-1; D: NA; size: few; CDR3: CSARVQGNYEQYF; DNA: TGCAGTGCTAGAGTTCAGGGAAACTACGAGCAGTACTTC
J: TRBJ2-1; V: TRBV12-3/TRBV12-4; D: NA; size: many; CDR3: CASSLSYNEQFF; DNA: TGTGCCAGCAGTTTATCCTACAATGAGCAGTTCTTC
J: TRBJ2-3; V: TRBV2; D: NA; size: many; CDR3: CASSIAYSDTQYF; DNA: TGTGCCAGCAGCATAGCGTACTCAGATACGCAGTATTTT
J: TRBJ2-7; V: TRBV29-1; D: NA; size: once; CDR3: CSVETGSSYEQYF; DNA: TGCAGCGTAGAAACGGGGAGCTCCTACGAGCAGTACTTC
J: TRBJ2-1; V: TRBV11-2; D: NA; size: NA; CDR3: CASSLYRYNEQFF; DNA: TGTGCCAGCAGCTTGTACCGCTACAATGAGCAGTTCTTC
J: TRBJ1-5; V: TRBV30; D: NA; size: many; CDR3: CAWSLREGYQPQHF; DNA: TGTGCCTGGAGTTTACGGGAGGGGTACCAGCCCCAGCATTTT
J: TRBJ1-4; V: TRBV29-1; D: NA; size: many; CDR3: CSVGTSWGEKLFF; DNA: TGCAGCGTCGGGACCTCTTGGGGTGAAAAACTGTTTTTT
J: TRBJ1-1; V: TRBV3-1; D: NA; size: many; CDR3: CASRGSGGTEAFF; DNA: TGTGCCAGCAGGGGGTCGGGGGGCACTGAAGCTTTCTTT
J: TRBJ2-6; V: TRBV12-3/TRBV12-4; D: NA; size: NA; CDR3: CASSQSGANVLTF; DNA: TGTGCCAGCAGCCAATCTGGGGCCAACGTCCTGACTTTC
J: TRBJ2-1; V: TRBV5-1; D: NA; size: few; CDR3: CASRLSRSDEQFF; DNA: TGCGCCAGCAGGCTTTCTAGGAGCGATGAGCAGTTCTTC